The clone carrying this T cell receptor beta chain occurred a few times. The data belong to a study of T cells in Graves' hyperthyroidism and ophthalmopathy. Amplified regions were TCR beta CDR3 sequences from RNA transcripts. In the first-round RT-PCR of the TCR CDR3, the HTBI primer set was used. TCRdb re-called the multiplex PCR reads with MiXCR, one entry per CDR3 protein. The sample records 350,000 to 400,000 distinct CDR3 sequences, 19% being singletons. Germline CDR1 DFQATT, CDR2 SNEGSKA (reference sequence). The V and J ends lost 1 base and 7 bases, in that order; junction bases with no gene match: 8. This CDR3 comprises 14 residues.

V gene TRBV20-1 combines with J gene TRBJ2-5, with 8 positions matching TRBD2. This sequence was found in a woman aged 18-29 years with Graves' hyperthyroidism. What was sequenced was blood. CDR3 sequence (DNA): TGCAGTGCTAGAGGAATCGGGGGGGCGGGGACCCAGTACTTC. It encodes CSARGIGGAGTQYF.